Shown below are 16 T cell receptor beta chains from a single sample sequenced in a study of blood T cells in healthy people across ages. Then a second PCR, running roughly 7 to 11 cycles, was carried out with a sample-barcoded 5' primer and a J-beta primer mix. TCRdb called the 5' RACE reads again in MiXCR, with one record for every CDR3 protein. The data contain some 1.1 million distinct CDR3 sequences, less than 45% of them singletons. Input material: blood. The receptor set was obtained from a man younger than 35 in good health.

The chain combines TRBV27 with TRBJ1-1, with a possible D match to TRBD1 (5 bases). Germline V gene lookup returns CDR1 MNHEY and CDR2 SMNVEV (reference sequence). The CDR3 extends over 13 amino acids. V lost 5 bases to trimming and J lost 3 bases, with 10 bases between them. The CDR3 loop is CASSVIRDTEAFF. In nucleotides, the CDR3 is TGTGCCAGCAGTGTAATCAGGGACACTGAAGCTTTCTTT.

The chain has TRBV12-3 or TRBV12-4 and TRBJ1-5, with 12 bases lining up with TRBD1. This CDR3 has 18 residues. The J segment lost 0 bases and the V segment lost 5 bases, leaving 8 bases of the junction unmatched. As DNA, the CDR3 is TGTGCCAGCAGTGTCGGGACAGGGGGCTTTAGTAGCAATCAGCCCCAGCATTTT. Translated: CASSVGTGGFSSNQPQHF.

A word on this clonotype: At one end the junction does not follow the germline gene, possibly because of a read error. The chain recombines TRBV7-2 with TRBJ1-1, with D tentatively TRBD1 (5 bases). The germline gives CDR1 SGHTA, CDR2 FQGNSA. The CDR3 sequence is 12 residues long. The CDR3 coding sequence is TGTTCCAGCAGCATGGGGGTTCCTGAAGCTTTCTTT. Protein product: CSSSMGVPEAFF.

This chain's CDR3 is CASTLRRGGSDTQYF. The CDR3 DNA sequence: TGTGCCAGCACCCTAAGGAGGGGGGGCTCCGATACGCAGTATTTT. J is TRBJ2-3 and V is TRBV4-2; D is perhaps TRBD2 (7 bases). The CDR3 loop spans 15 amino acids. Trimming cost V 7 bases and J 6 bases, with 20 bases left between them. Per germline, CDR1 LGHNA and CDR2 YNFKEQ.

The chain uses TRBV6-6 and TRBJ1-3, with D perhaps matching TRBD1 (5 bases). The germline CDR1 and CDR2 sequences are MNHNY and SVGAGI (reference sequence). The CDR3 consists of 13 residues. V was shortened by 8 bases and J by 4 bases, with 12 bases between the two germline ends. The CDR3 loop is CASGRGLGNTIYF. CDR3 sequence (DNA): TGTGCCAGCGGCCGGGGCCTAGGAAACACCATATATTTT.

Many counts were recorded for this clonotype. The V gene is TRBV5-1, the J gene TRBJ2-1; 9 bases align to TRBD2. CDR1 SGHRS and CDR2 YFSETQ come from the germline V gene. After removal of 4 bases from V and 14 bases from J, the junction contained 13 bases not matched to a gene. This CDR3 has 14 amino acids. CDR3 region: CASSLSGLARVEFF. As DNA, the CDR3 is TGCGCCAGCAGCCTTAGCGGACTAGCGCGTGTGGAGTTCTTC.

This clonotype turned up a few times. The V call is TRBV2, the J call TRBJ1-2; D unclear. Trimming pared 4 bases from V and 4 bases from J, leaving 13 bases between. The CDR3 runs to 14 residues. The germline V gene has CDR1 SNHLY and CDR2 FYNNEI. In DNA form, the CDR3 reads TGTGCCAGCAGTGGGGCGGGATTCCCCTATGGCTACACCTTC. Its translation: CASSGAGFPYGYTF. The full variable domain, with the rest looked up from reference TRBV2 and TRBJ1-2, is EPEVTQTPSHQVTQMGQEVILRCVPISNHLYFYWYRQILGQKVEFLVSFYNNEISEKSEIFDDQFSVERPDGSNFTLKIRSTKLEDSAMYFCASSGAGFPYGYTFGSGTRLTVV.

The gene calls are TRBV20-1 and TRBJ1-1; D is ambiguous. The CDR3 is made up of 14 amino acids. Trimming shortened V by 8 bases and J by 4 bases, and 20 bases separated the two germline ends. Germline V CDR1 and CDR2: DFQATT, SNEGSKA (reference sequence). The CDR3 loop reads CSLEGGSGSTEAFF. The CDR3, as DNA: TGCAGTCTCGAGGGAGGTTCGGGGAGCACTGAAGCTTTCTTT.

The chain uses TRBV29-1 and TRBJ2-1; TRBD2 is a possible D gene (6 bases). The CDR3 sequence is 16 residues long. V lost 7 bases, J lost 0 bases, and 19 bases lay in between. Per the germline V gene, CDR1 is SQVTM and CDR2 is ANQGSEA. CDR3 bases: TGCAGCGCCGCCGGAGCCGCGGGGTCCTCCTACAATGAGCAGTTCTTC. It encodes CSAAGAAGSSYNEQFF.

The chain employs TRBV12-5 and TRBJ2-1; the D gene is possibly TRBD2 (6 bases). The CDR3 has 15 amino acids. Germline assignment: CDR1 LGHNT and CDR2 FRNRAP. V lost 5 bases to trimming and J lost 0 bases, with 11 bases between them. This CDR3 reads CASGSGSTSYNEQFF. In nucleotides, the CDR3 is TGTGCTAGTGGTAGCGGGTCGACCTCCTACAATGAGCAGTTCTTC.

This clonotype was picked up a small number of times. This rearrangement joins TRBV30 to TRBJ1-1; the D gene is possibly TRBD1 (5 bases). Germline V CDR1 and CDR2: GTSNPN, SVGIG (reference sequence). The CDR3 covers 13 residues. The V gene lost 3 bases and the J gene lost 1 base, with 9 bases spanning the gap. The CDR3 coding sequence is TGTGCCTGGAGCTCTACAGGGAACACTGAAGCTTTCTTT. Its protein product is CAWSSTGNTEAFF.

This clonotype was picked up a small number of times. The chain recombines TRBV5-4 with TRBJ1-2; D might be TRBD1 (5 bases). Trimming shortened V by 2 bases and J by 0 bases, and 11 bases separated the two germline ends. The germline gives CDR1 SGHNT, CDR2 YYREEE (reference sequence). CDR3 length: 15 amino acids. CDR3 residues: CASSFSRDPNYGYTF. For the CDR3, the DNA is TGTGCCAGCAGCTTCAGCAGGGATCCTAACTATGGCTACACCTTC.

Concerning this clonotype: The junction departs from the called germline gene at one end, perhaps through a read error. The genes are TRBV29-1 and TRBJ2-3; weak D call: TRBD2 (5 bases). The germline gives CDR1 SQVTM, CDR2 ANQGSEA. The CDR3 has 14 amino acids. In nucleotides, the CDR3 is TGTAGCGTTAGGAGGCTTCTCAGCACAGATACGCAGTATTTT. As protein: CSVRRLLSTDTQYF.

V usage is TRBV20-1 and J usage is TRBJ1-4; D is ambiguous. The CDR3 spans 14 residues. V lost 2 bases and J lost 7, with 14 bases in between. The germline CDR1 and CDR2 sequences are DFQATT and SNEGSKA (reference sequence). The CDR3 bases are TGCAGTGCTAGAACCCTTAAGGTTGCTGAAAAACTGTTTTTT. Its protein product is CSARTLKVAEKLFF.

CDR3 sequence (DNA): TGTGCCATCAGTGAGTTGGCCAGGGTATCTGGGGCCAACGTCCTGACTTTC. Its translation: CAISELARVSGANVLTF. V and J are TRBV10-3 and TRBJ2-6; D might be TRBD1 (5 bases). The CDR3 loop spans 17 amino acids. V shed 1 base and J shed 1 base, with 11 bases lying between them. CDR1 ENHRY and CDR2 SYGVKD come from the germline V gene.

This clonotype came up a few times. This chain joins TRBV6-5 and TRBJ1-1; TRBD1 matches at 10 bases. This CDR3 contains 13 residues. V shed 6 bases, J shed 3 bases, and the junction held 1 base outside the gene matches. Looked up from germline, CDR1 is MNHEY and CDR2 is SVGAGI. For the CDR3, the DNA is TGTGCCAGCAGGACAGGGGGCTACACTGAAGCTTTCTTT. Translated, it gives CASRTGGYTEAFF.